The 28 T cell receptor beta chains presented below share a single source sample, sequenced in a study of Graves' ophthalmopathy and Graves' hyperthyroidism. The sequenced template was RNA, covering the TCR beta CDR3 region. Investigators did first-round RT-PCR with HTBI primers, then second-round multiplex PCR. One entry per CDR3 protein results from TCRdb running MiXCR on the multiplex PCR reads. The profile shows 150,000 to 200,000 distinct CDR3 sequences, 39% of them singletons. The sequenced sample was peripheral blood. These receptors came from a man aged 30-40 years with Graves' ophthalmopathy.

This clonotype was recorded many times. The DNA of the CDR3 is TGTGCCAGCAGTCCCCGTAGGGGGGCGGCGAACGAGCAGTACTTC. It codes for CASSPRRGAANEQYF. The J gene is TRBJ2-7, the V gene TRBV6-5, with D perhaps given as TRBD1 or TRBD2 (6 bases each). The germline CDR1 and CDR2 sequences are MNHEY and SVGAGI. This CDR3 comprises 15 residues. V was pared by 5 bases and J by 5 bases, with 19 bases between.

The chain employs TRBV12-3 or TRBV12-4 and TRBJ2-4, with no clear D. With 1 base removed from V and 5 bases from J, the gap between germline ends came to 3 bases. The CDR3 sequence is 12 residues long. The CDR3 coding sequence is TGTGCCAGCAGTTTAGAAGAAAACATTCAGTACTTC. Encoded protein: CASSLEENIQYF.

This clonotype was seen many times. V usage is TRBV12-3 or TRBV12-4 and J usage is TRBJ1-5, with a weak D call TRBD1 (5 bases). The CDR3 totals 13 residues. V dropped 4 bases and J dropped 5 bases, with 9 bases sitting between them. The DNA of the CDR3 is TGTGCCAGCAGTTCGACAGACTATCAGCCCCAGCATTTT. Its protein is CASSSTDYQPQHF.

The rearrangement links TRBV6-2 or TRBV6-3 to TRBJ2-7; tentatively, D is TRBD1 (6 bases). V gave up 2 bases and J gave up 4 bases, with 12 bases separating them. CDR3 length equals 14 residues. Germline-derived CDR1 and CDR2 are MNHEY and SVGEGT. The CDR3 sequence is CASSYVGQRYEQYF. The CDR3 nucleotides read TGTGCCAGCAGTTACGTCGGACAGAGGTACGAGCAGTACTTC.

This clonotype was counted many times. This chain connects TRBV20-1 to TRBJ2-7; 9 bases agree with TRBD1. V shed 1 base, J shed 5 bases, and the junction held 6 bases outside the gene matches. Germline lookup yields CDR1 DFQATT and CDR2 SNEGSKA (reference sequence). The CDR3 is 14 amino acids. CDR3 loop: CSARVGQGSNEQYF. CDR3 sequence (DNA): TGCAGTGCTAGAGTGGGACAGGGATCGAACGAGCAGTACTTC.

In its sample, this clonotype was seen many times. J is TRBJ1-1 and V is TRBV28; D is ambiguous. The CDR3 has 11 amino acids. Per germline, CDR1 MDHEN and CDR2 SYDVKM. V was clipped by 7 bases and J by 4 bases, with 7 bases between them. The CDR3 DNA reads as TGTGCCAGCAAGTTGAGCACTGAAGCTTTCTTT. Protein product: CASKLSTEAFF.

This rearrangement joins TRBV19 to TRBJ1-1, with 7 positions matching TRBD1. This CDR3 has 14 amino acids. CDR1 and CDR2 (germline): LNHDA, SQIVND (reference sequence). The trim removed 7 bases at V and 3 bases at J, leaving 8 bases unmatched. CDR3 in DNA: TGTGCCAGTATTCCGACAGGGAGGGACACTGAAGCTTTCTTT. It encodes CASIPTGRDTEAFF. Combining the CDR3 with reference TRBV19 and TRBJ1-1 gives the whole variable domain DGGITQSPKYLFRKEGQNVTLSCEQNLNHDAMYWYRQDPGQGLRLIYYSQIVNDFQKGDIAEGYSVSREKKESFPLTVTSAQKNPTAFYLCASIPTGRDTEAFFGQGTRLTVV.

The rearrangement uses TRBV28 and TRBJ2-7; D is unclear. The germline V gene has CDR1 MDHEN and CDR2 SYDVKM. Trimming pared 5 bases from V and 4 bases from J, leaving 15 bases between. This CDR3 spans 14 amino acids. In DNA form, the CDR3 reads TGTGCCAGCAGTAAGAGTCTTAGTGGGTACGAGCAGTACTTC. Its protein product is CASSKSLSGYEQYF.

The J gene is TRBJ2-7, the V gene TRBV6-1; D possibly corresponds to TRBD2 (5 bases). CDR3 size: 15 residues. Trimming left V 2 bases short and J 6 bases short, with 17 bases between. Germline V lookup: CDR1 MNHNS, CDR2 SASEGT. The CDR3 region is CASSEHDGLETEQYF. The CDR3, as DNA: TGTGCCAGCAGTGAACACGACGGACTTGAGACCGAGCAGTACTTC.

This clonotype was seen ten or more times. The rearrangement links TRBV12-3 or TRBV12-4 to TRBJ2-7, with D unresolved. The CDR3 has 16 residues. Trimming took off 5 bases at V and 0 bases at J, with 17 bases between the two ends. The CDR3: CASSPRAGPYSYEQYF. The CDR3 DNA reads as TGTGCCAGCAGTCCTAGGGCAGGACCCTACTCCTACGAGCAGTACTTC.

V is TRBV6-1 and J is TRBJ1-1, with 10 bases matching TRBD1. CDR1 MNHNS and CDR2 SASEGT come from the germline V gene. CDR3 length: 18 amino acids. Trimming removed 3 bases from V and 4 bases from J; junction bases left unmatched: 14. CDR3 region: CASSDFGGGQGMGTEAFF. The CDR3, as DNA: TGTGCCAGCAGTGATTTCGGAGGGGGACAGGGGATGGGCACTGAAGCTTTCTTT.

This clonotype has at least ten counts. The chain has TRBV4-1 and TRBJ2-7; D gene unclear. Germline V gene data show CDR1 as MGHRA and CDR2 as YSYEKL. The CDR3 totals 14 residues. Trimming removed 1 base at V and 0 bases at J, with 7 bases between. In DNA, the CDR3 is TGCGCCAGCAGCCAAGGAGACGGCTCCTACGAGCAGTACTTC. Amino acids: CASSQGDGSYEQYF.

This chain links TRBV20-1 with TRBJ2-3; D might be TRBD2 (5 bases). The germline V and J ends were trimmed by 4 bases and 1 base, with 12 bases remaining between them. CDR1 is DFQATT and CDR2 is SNEGSKA in the germline V gene (reference sequence). The CDR3 consists of 14 residues. CDR3 amino acids: CSATGLPGTDTQYF. The CDR3 DNA reads as TGCAGTGCTACAGGACTCCCTGGCACAGATACGCAGTATTTT.

The chain carries TRBV6-5 and TRBJ2-7, with D unresolved. Germline assignment: CDR1 MNHEY and CDR2 SVGAGI. This CDR3 is built from 15 residues. V lost 0 bases, J lost 3 bases, and 12 bases lay in between. CDR3 region: CASSYSGPANYEQYF. In DNA, the CDR3 is TGTGCCAGCAGTTACTCTGGGCCAGCCAACTACGAGCAGTACTTC.

In its sample, this clonotype was seen a few times. The chain recombines TRBV7-2 with TRBJ2-5; 7 nucleotides line up with TRBD2. Germline CDR1 SGHTA, CDR2 FQGNSA. The CDR3 covers 16 residues. The J segment lost 5 bases and the V segment lost 5 bases, leaving 14 bases of the junction unmatched. As DNA, the CDR3 is TGTGCCAGCAGCCTCCCCGGGGGGACCGCCAGGGAGACCCAGTACTTC. Protein: CASSLPGGTARETQYF.

This clonotype was observed many times. This chain joins TRBV28 and TRBJ2-7, with 9 positions matching TRBD1. Trimming at V came to 7 bases and at J to 5 bases, leaving 12 bases not matched to a gene. Germline V gene data show CDR1 as MDHEN and CDR2 as SYDVKM. The CDR3 is 15 amino acids. The CDR3, as DNA: TGTGCCAGCACCAACGTCGGGACAGGGTCCCACGAGCAGTACTTC. Amino acids: CASTNVGTGSHEQYF.

The chain employs TRBV12-3 or TRBV12-4 and TRBJ1-5; D remains ambiguous. The CDR3 spans 15 residues. Trimming stripped 4 bases from V and 0 bases from J, with 10 bases between. The CDR3 coding sequence is TGTGCCAGCAGTTGGACGGCTAATAGCAATCAGCCCCAGCATTTT. Amino acid sequence: CASSWTANSNQPQHF.

The chain is built from TRBV6-1 and TRBJ1-3; D gene uncertain. The CDR3 has 14 amino acids. Germline V gene lookup returns CDR1 MNHNS and CDR2 SASEGT. The V end lost 8 bases, the J end lost 0 bases, and 11 bases lay between the germline ends. The CDR3, as DNA: TGTGCCAGCGACCCCGTCGCCTCTGGAAACACCATATATTTT. This sequence encodes CASDPVASGNTIYF.

In its sample, this clonotype was seen many times. This sequence joins TRBV11-3 and TRBJ2-3, with D tentatively TRBD1 (5 bases). V was cut by 1 base and J by 5 bases, with 13 bases left in between. CDR1 SGHNT and CDR2 YENEEA come from the germline V gene. This CDR3 spans 15 amino acids. The CDR3 loop is CASSLGGQLGDTQYF. The DNA of the CDR3 is TGTGCCAGCAGCTTAGGGGGCCAACTTGGAGATACGCAGTATTTT. The full variable domain, its missing parts supplied by reference TRBV11-3 and TRBJ2-3, is EAGVVQSPRYKIIEKKQPVAFWCNPISGHNTLYWYLQNLGQGPELLIRYENEEAVDDSQLPKDRFSAERLKGVDSTLKIQPAELGDSAVYLCASSLGGQLGDTQYFGPGTRLTVL.

This clonotype was seen only once. V gene TRBV27 combines with J gene TRBJ2-7; 9 nucleotides agree with TRBD1. The CDR3 extends over 15 amino acids. The germline V gene has CDR1 MNHEY and CDR2 SMNVEV (reference sequence). Losses at the gene ends were 6 bases for V and 5 bases for J; bases not matched to a gene: 11. The CDR3 DNA is TGTGCCAGCAGCCTAACGGGGACAGGGTTCAACGAGCAGTACTTC. It is translated as CASSLTGTGFNEQYF.

The rearrangement links TRBV28 to TRBJ1-5, with 8 bases that match TRBD1. The germline V gene encodes CDR1 MDHEN and CDR2 SYDVKM. J was trimmed by 0 bases and V by 5 bases; bases with no gene match: 9. This CDR3 spans 17 amino acids. The CDR3 sequence is CASSPPGQVISNQPQHF. CDR3 DNA sequence: TGTGCCAGCAGTCCACCGGGACAGGTCATTAGCAATCAGCCCCAGCATTTT.

The chain joins TRBV6-1 to TRBJ2-7, with D tentatively TRBD2 (6 bases). CDR1 is MNHNS and CDR2 is SASEGT in the germline V gene. V lost 6 bases, J lost 1 base, and 13 bases lay in between. The CDR3 consists of 14 residues. The CDR3 bases are TGTGCCAGCAGATCCCCGGGAGATTCCTACGAGCAGTACTTC. Its translation: CASRSPGDSYEQYF.

This clonotype appeared many times. The chain has TRBV30 and TRBJ1-2; unclear D gene. Germline CDR1 reads GTSNPN; CDR2 reads SVGIG (reference sequence). V was cut by 2 bases and J by 4 bases, with 11 bases left in between. There are 13 residues in the CDR3. The CDR3 sequence is CAWSPPGLYGYTF. Written as DNA, the CDR3 is TGTGCCTGGAGTCCCCCAGGCCTCTATGGCTACACCTTC. Drawing the rest from reference TRBV30 and TRBJ1-2, the complete variable domain is SQTIHQWPATLVQPVGSPLSLECTVEGTSNPNLYWYRQAAGRGLQLLFYSVGIGQISSEVPQNLSASRPQDRQFILSSKKLLLSDSGFYLCAWSPPGLYGYTFGSGTRLTVV.

The chain has TRBV28 and TRBJ2-7; maybe TRBD1 (7 bases). Trimming took 5 bases from V and 2 from J, leaving 13 bases between them. This CDR3 spans 14 amino acids. Germline values: CDR1 MDHEN, CDR2 SYDVKM. As DNA, the CDR3 is TGTGCCAGCAGTGTGGCAGGGGGGACCTACGAGCAGTACTTC. It is translated as CASSVAGGTYEQYF. Full variable domain (missing parts from reference TRBV28 and TRBJ2-7): DVKVTQSSRYLVKRTGEKVFLECVQDMDHENMFWYRQDPGLGLRLIYFSYDVKMKEKGDIPEGYSVSREKKERFSLILESASTNQTSMYLCASSVAGGTYEQYFGPGTRLTVT.

There are a few counts of this clonotype. V gene TRBV6-1 combines with J gene TRBJ2-7; 8 bases are shared with TRBD2. The CDR3 runs to 13 residues. Germline assignment: CDR1 MNHNS and CDR2 SASEGT. V lost 10 bases to trimming and J lost 3 bases; unmatched junction nucleotides: 8. The CDR3 region is CATRTSPSYEQYF. CDR3 DNA: TGTGCCACCCGGACTAGCCCCAGCTACGAGCAGTACTTC.

This clonotype was found many times. The V gene is TRBV7-8, the J gene TRBJ2-5; unclear D gene. CDR1 and CDR2 from the germline V gene are SGHVS and FQNEAQ. This CDR3 has 15 amino acids. Trimming shortened V by 1 base and J by 4 bases, and 13 bases separated the two germline ends. CDR3 nucleotide sequence: TGTGCCAGCAGCTTAGTCCTCGTTTTCGGAGAGACCCAGTACTTC. Translated, it gives CASSLVLVFGETQYF.

This clonotype has at least ten counts. Possible read error: a much larger clone is one base away. This chain connects TRBV5-1 to TRBJ1-5, with D perhaps TRBD1 (5 bases). This CDR3 is built from 16 residues. The V gene's germline CDR1 is SGHRS and CDR2 YFSETQ. The CDR3 loop is CAGSTTGVGGNQPQHF. CDR3 nucleotides: TGCGCCGGCAGCACCACAGGAGTCGGAGGGAATCAGCCCCAGCATTTT.

The chain has TRBV2 and TRBJ1-5; D possibly corresponds to TRBD1 (5 bases). Germline V CDR1 and CDR2: SNHLY, FYNNEI. Between the trimmed V and J ends, which lost 6 bases and 3 bases, there was a span of 6 bases. The CDR3 has 12 amino acids. CDR3 sequence (DNA): TGTGCCAGCAGACAGGACAATCAGCCCCAGCATTTT. It encodes CASRQDNQPQHF.